Given below is one T cell receptor beta chain in context. Its antigen is undetermined. This record comes from a study of post-analysis software for immune sequencing data. Overall study: Included among the disease courses, which were recorded for the cohort, were relapsing-remitting, secondary progressive and progressive-relapsing multiple sclerosis. Overall study results and limits: Samples sharing a preparation batch grouped tightly together when assessed by F measure. In multiple sclerosis, normalized Chao1 diversity was significantly below that of controls. Elevated frequency relative to controls characterized roughly five TRBV segments in patients, TRBV5-6, TRBV5-1 and TRBV20-1 among them.

Prepared TCR beta cDNA libraries contained unique molecular identifiers. Between about 1 and 11 million T cells gave rise to hundreds of thousands of cDNA molecules. In TCRdb, the PCR reads were re-called with MiXCR into one record per CDR3 protein. This sample yields about 770,000 distinct CDR3 sequences, of which roughly 50% are seen a single time; 4.9% belongs to the top ten. This CDR3 comprises 16 residues. Germline-derived CDR1 and CDR2 are DFQATT and SNEGSKA (reference sequence). V was pared by 0 bases and J by 3 bases, with 17 bases between. The chain uses TRBV20-1 and TRBJ1-2, with D tentatively TRBD1 (5 bases). Source material: blood. The TCR originated in a girl aged 5-17 years with multiple sclerosis. The CDR3 reads CSAREFRGGVYYGYTF. DNA of the CDR3: TGCAGTGCTAGAGAATTCCGGGGAGGGGTTTACTATGGCTACACCTTC.